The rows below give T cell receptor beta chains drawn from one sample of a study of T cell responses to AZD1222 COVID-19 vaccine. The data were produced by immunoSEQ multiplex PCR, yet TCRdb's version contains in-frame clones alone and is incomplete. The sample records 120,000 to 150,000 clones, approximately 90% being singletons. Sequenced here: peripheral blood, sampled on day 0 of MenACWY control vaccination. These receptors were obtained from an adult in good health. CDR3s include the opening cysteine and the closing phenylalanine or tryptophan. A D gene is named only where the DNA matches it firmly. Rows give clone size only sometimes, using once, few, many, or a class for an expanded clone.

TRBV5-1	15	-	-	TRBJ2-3	CASSLAPGRTDTQYF	TGCGCCAGCAGCTTGGCCCCGGGACGGACAGATACGCAGTATTTT
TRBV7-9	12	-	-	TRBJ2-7	CASSRAVYEQYF	TGTGCCAGCAGCCGCGCAGTCTACGAGCAGTACTTC
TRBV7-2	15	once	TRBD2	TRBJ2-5	CASSLLGGPEETQYF	TGTGCCAGCAGCTTACTGGGAGGGCCGGAGGAGACCCAGTACTTC
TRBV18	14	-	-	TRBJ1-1	CASSPGGTPFEAFF	TGTGCCAGCTCACCGGGAGGGACACCATTTGAAGCTTTCTTT
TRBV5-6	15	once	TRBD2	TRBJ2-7	CASSLVAGGITEQYF	TGTGCCAGCAGCTTGGTAGCGGGAGGTATTACCGAGCAGTACTTC
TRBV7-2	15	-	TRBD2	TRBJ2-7	CASSSTSGRPYEQYF	TGTGCCAGCAGCTCGACTAGCGGGAGACCCTACGAGCAGTACTTC
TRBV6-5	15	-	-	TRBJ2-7	CASSYSQARLYEQYF	TGTGCCAGCAGTTATTCCCAGGCCAGGTTGTACGAGCAGTACTTC
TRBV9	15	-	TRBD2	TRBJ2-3	CASTTAGGPTDTQYF	TGTGCCAGCACCACGGCGGGGGGCCCCACAGATACGCAGTATTTT
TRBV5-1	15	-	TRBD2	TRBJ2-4	CASSLGAGGKNIQYF	TGCGCCAGCAGCTTGGGAGCCGGGGGGAAAAACATTCAGTACTTC
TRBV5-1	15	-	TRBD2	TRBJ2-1	CASSLPSGSASEQFF	TGCGCCAGCAGCTTGCCGAGCGGGAGCGCGAGTGAGCAGTTCTTC
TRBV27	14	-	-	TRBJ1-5	CASSLNSEGQPQHF	TGTGCCAGCAGTCTAAACTCCGAGGGCCAGCCCCAGCATTTT
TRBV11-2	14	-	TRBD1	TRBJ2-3	CASSPRDRETTQYF	TGTGCCAGCAGCCCCCGGGACAGGGAAACTACGCAGTATTTT
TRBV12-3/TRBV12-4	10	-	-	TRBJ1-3	CASSRNTIYF	TGTGCCAGCTCCAGAAACACCATATATTTT
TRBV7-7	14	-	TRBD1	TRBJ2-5	CASSPGTVWETQYF	TGTGCTAGCAGCCCAGGGACAGTGTGGGAGACCCAGTACTTC
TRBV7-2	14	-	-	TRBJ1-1	CASSLAGELTEAFF	TGTGCCAGCAGCCTCGCCGGGGAGTTAACTGAAGCTTTCTTT
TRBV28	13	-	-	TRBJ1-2	CASSSRGWYGYTF	TGTGCCAGCAGCTCACGAGGGTGGTATGGCTACACCTTC
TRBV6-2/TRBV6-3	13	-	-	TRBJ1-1	CASSYAQMGKAFF	TGTGCCAGCAGTTACGCTCAAATGGGAAAAGCTTTCTTT
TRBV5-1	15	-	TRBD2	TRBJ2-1	CASSLTAGVINEQFF	TGCGCCAGCAGCTTGACGGCGGGAGTCATAAATGAGCAGTTCTTC
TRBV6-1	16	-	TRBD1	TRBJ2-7	CASSELTGTGSYEQYF	TGTGCCAGCAGTGAACTGACCGGGACAGGGTCCTACGAGCAGTACTTC
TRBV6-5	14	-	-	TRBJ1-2	CASRTGTLNYGYTF	TGTGCCAGCAGAACAGGGACACTGAACTATGGCTACACCTTC
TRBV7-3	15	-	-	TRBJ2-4	CASSPDYVAKNIQYF	TGTGCCAGCAGCCCCGACTACGTAGCCAAAAACATTCAGTACTTC
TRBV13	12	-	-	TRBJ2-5	CASSSGIETQYF	TGTGCCAGCAGCTCAGGGATCGAGACCCAGTACTTC